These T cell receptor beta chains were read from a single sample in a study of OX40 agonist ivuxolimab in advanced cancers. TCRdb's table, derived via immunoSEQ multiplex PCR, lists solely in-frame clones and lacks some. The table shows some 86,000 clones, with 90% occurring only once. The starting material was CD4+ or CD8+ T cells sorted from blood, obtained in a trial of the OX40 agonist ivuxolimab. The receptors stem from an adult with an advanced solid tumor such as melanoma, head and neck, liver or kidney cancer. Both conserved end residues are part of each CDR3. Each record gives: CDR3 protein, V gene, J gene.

CDR3aa: CASSFRDSLDTQYF
v_gene: TRBV11-2
j_gene: TRBJ2-3

CDR3aa: CASSPPGQLPEQFF
v_gene: TRBV27
j_gene: TRBJ2-1

CDR3aa: CASSQDLGGVRGIGYTF
v_gene: TRBV4-1
j_gene: TRBJ1-2

CDR3aa: CASSILRGLPYNEQFF
v_gene: TRBV19
j_gene: TRBJ2-1

CDR3aa: CAISEGPGGGETQYF
v_gene: TRBV10-3
j_gene: TRBJ2-5

CDR3aa: CASQSGEHNQPQHF
v_gene: TRBV19
j_gene: TRBJ1-5

CDR3aa: CASSWGVDEQYF
v_gene: TRBV2
j_gene: TRBJ2-7

CDR3aa: CASSTLAGGAGELFF
v_gene: TRBV13
j_gene: TRBJ2-2

CDR3aa: CASSQAGEKNIQYF
v_gene: TRBV4-1
j_gene: TRBJ2-4

CDR3aa: CAWSVTDSNQPQHF
v_gene: TRBV30
j_gene: TRBJ1-5

CDR3aa: CASSRPEPYYGYTF
v_gene: TRBV7-9
j_gene: TRBJ1-2

CDR3aa: CASNGQGSSYNSPLHF
v_gene: TRBV2
j_gene: TRBJ1-6

CDR3aa: CASSLAVGANSGNTIYF
v_gene: TRBV7-9
j_gene: TRBJ1-3

CDR3aa: CAISLDRGNTEAFF
v_gene: TRBV10-3
j_gene: TRBJ1-1

CDR3aa: CATSRDPGDNEQFF
v_gene: TRBV15
j_gene: TRBJ2-1

CDR3aa: CASSQYYPNEQFF
v_gene: TRBV7-3
j_gene: TRBJ2-1

CDR3aa: CASSFSQQADTQYF
v_gene: TRBV5-1
j_gene: TRBJ2-3

CDR3aa: CASSRPGTGVRGYTF
v_gene: TRBV14
j_gene: TRBJ1-2

CDR3aa: CASSWTAENQPQHF
v_gene: TRBV6-5
j_gene: TRBJ1-5

CDR3aa: CASSPQGQSYEQYF
v_gene: TRBV18
j_gene: TRBJ2-7

CDR3aa: CASSWTQQETQYF
v_gene: TRBV11-2
j_gene: TRBJ2-5

CDR3aa: CASSLPGWTGELFF
v_gene: TRBV7-6
j_gene: TRBJ2-2

CDR3aa: CASSLAVRSGNTIYF
v_gene: TRBV5-5
j_gene: TRBJ1-3

CDR3aa: CASSLAWGSGTEAFF
v_gene: TRBV5-5
j_gene: TRBJ1-1

CDR3aa: CASSSQGRVETQYF
v_gene: TRBV7-2
j_gene: TRBJ2-5